This is a list of T cell receptor beta chains from one sample in a study of post-analysis software for immune sequencing data. Each CDR3 protein gets one entry after TCRdb re-called the PCR reads with MiXCR. The data contain 380,000 or so distinct CDR3 sequences, about a third of them singletons. Sequencing used blood. Source of these receptors: a girl between 5 and 17 years old with multiple sclerosis. The CDR3 runs from the conserved cysteine through the conserved F or W. A D gene is named only where the DNA matches it firmly. Clone size is stated in some rows and not others, as once, few, many or a class when expanded.

j_call d_call clone_size v_call cdr3_nt cdr3_aa
TRBJ2-7 TRBD2 - TRBV27 TGTGCCAGCAGTTTTTTGTCGGGGGGTCTTAACGAGCAGTACTTC CASSFLSGGLNEQYF
TRBJ2-1 - - TRBV29-1 TGCAGCGCTGCTCAGGGGGGAGGTGAGCAGTTCTTC CSAAQGGGEQFF
TRBJ2-7 - - TRBV12-3/TRBV12-4 TGTGCCAGCAGTCCTCGCCGAGCGGCCCAGTACTTC CASSPRRAAQYF
TRBJ2-1 - - TRBV7-2 TGTGCCAGCGGCTTATCGGAGGGAGTAGATGAGCAGTTCTTC CASGLSEGVDEQFF
TRBJ2-7 TRBD1 few TRBV12-3/TRBV12-4 TGTGCCAGCAGTTTGGAAGGGACAGGTTGGTACGAGCAGTACTTC CASSLEGTGWYEQYF
TRBJ1-1 - - TRBV12-3/TRBV12-4 TGTGCCAGCAGTTTAGAGAGAAACGCTGAAGCTTTCTTT CASSLERNAEAFF
TRBJ2-7 - few TRBV7-2 TGTGCCAGCAGCCCCGGGAGTGGCAGGGGTTCTTCCTACGAGCAGTACTTC CASSPGSGRGSSYEQYF
TRBJ2-1 - - TRBV6-2/TRBV6-3 TGTGCCAGCAGTCCCATATATGGCAATGAGCAGTTCTTC CASSPIYGNEQFF
TRBJ2-3 TRBD2 - TRBV27 TGTGCCAGCAGGAAACTAGCGGGCCTCACAGATACACAGTATTTT CASRKLAGLTDTQYF
TRBJ2-5 TRBD2 - TRBV18 TGTGCCAGCTCATCAACGCCCGGGACTAGAAAAGAGACCCAGTACTTC CASSSTPGTRKETQYF
TRBJ2-3 TRBD1 - TRBV29-1 TGCAGCGCTGCAGGGGGTGGCACAGATACGCAGTATTTT CSAAGGGTDTQYF
TRBJ1-2 - - TRBV4-1 TGCGCCAGCGGCCAAGAAAGGGCGGTCGGGTACTATGGCTACACCTTC CASGQERAVGYYGYTF
TRBJ1-2 - - TRBV12-3/TRBV12-4 TGTGCCAGCAGTTTGGGGACACATGGCTACACCTTC CASSLGTHGYTF
TRBJ2-1 - - TRBV4-1 TGCGCCAGCAGCCAAGTGCCGGGATTCCCCTACAATGAGCAGTTCTTC CASSQVPGFPYNEQFF
TRBJ2-2 TRBD2 few TRBV13 TGTGCCAGCAGCCCAGGACTAGCGGGGGGGCTCCGTAGGCCCGGGGAGCTGTTTTTT CASSPGLAGGLRRPGELFF
TRBJ2-3 TRBD2 - TRBV20-1 TGCAGTGCCCCTAGGGCTAGCGGGGGGCCTCCCCCGGGGGATACGCAGTATTTT CSAPRASGGPPPGDTQYF
TRBJ2-4 - few TRBV10-3 TGTGCCACCTCCATGGGGTGGGTAGGCAAAAACATTCAGTACTTC CATSMGWVGKNIQYF
TRBJ2-5 TRBD2 - TRBV2 TGTGCCAGCACCCGGGGGGAAGAGACCCAGTACTTC CASTRGEETQYF
TRBJ2-3 - - TRBV20-1 TGCAGTGCTAGAGCGGGGGCCCTCCAGCGGGATACGCAGTATTTT CSARAGALQRDTQYF
TRBJ1-2 TRBD1 - TRBV28 TGTGCCAGCAGTTTAACCCAACCCCGGGACAGGGGGCAGTTCTATGGCTACACCTTC CASSLTQPRDRGQFYGYTF
TRBJ1-1 - - TRBV27 TGTGCCAGCAGCCCTACGGGGGGAGCGCACACTGAAGCTTTCTTT CASSPTGGAHTEAFF
TRBJ2-2 - - TRBV6-4 TGTGCCAGCAGTGAGGCGAGCACCGGGGAGCTGTTTTTT CASSEASTGELFF
TRBJ1-4 TRBD1 - TRBV20-1 TGCAGTGCTAGAGATAGAAGCAGGGGGATGGCAACTAATGAAAAACTGTTTTTT CSARDRSRGMATNEKLFF
TRBJ2-3 TRBD2 - TRBV2 TGTGCCAGCAGTGAAGGTAGCGGGGTCGTGGGCACAGATACGCAGTATTTT CASSEGSGVVGTDTQYF
TRBJ2-7 TRBD1 few TRBV6-5 TGTGCCAGCAGTTACTCGACAGGGGCCTCCTACGAGCAGTACTTC CASSYSTGASYEQYF
TRBJ2-5 - few TRBV6-2/TRBV6-3 TGTGCCAGCAGTTTCCGGGACTTCGGCCAAGAGACCCAGTACTTC CASSFRDFGQETQYF
TRBJ1-1 - - TRBV5-1 TGCGCCAGCAGCCCCGGGGGGGCGTTGAACACTGAAGCTTTCTTT CASSPGGALNTEAFF
TRBJ2-3 TRBD2 - TRBV6-6 TGTGCCAGCAGTTACGGGGTAGCGGGGGGTCTAACAGATACGCAGTATTTT CASSYGVAGGLTDTQYF
TRBJ2-7 - few TRBV12-3/TRBV12-4 TGTGCCAGCAGGCCTGAGTCCTACGAGCAGTACTTC CASRPESYEQYF
TRBJ1-1 - - TRBV29-1 TGCAGCGTTGTAGGCACCTTGAACATTGAAGCTTTCTTT CSVVGTLNIEAFF
TRBJ2-7 - - TRBV7-9 TGTGCCAGCAGCTTAACGGTTAGCTCCTACGAGCAGTACTTC CASSLTVSSYEQYF
TRBJ2-3 TRBD2 - TRBV20-1 TGCAATGCTAGAGATCATCCGGGACTAGCGGGGGGGCCGGAAGATACGCAGTATTTT CNARDHPGLAGGPEDTQYF
TRBJ2-1 - few TRBV29-1 TGCAGCGTTGAACCCGCCCACCGCGATGAGCAGTTCTTC CSVEPAHRDEQFF
TRBJ1-5 TRBD1 - TRBV7-9 TGTGCCAGCCAGGGACAGTCAATCGGTCAGCCCCAGCATTTT CASQGQSIGQPQHF
TRBJ2-3 - few TRBV5-1 TGCGCCAGCAGCTTGTGGATAAGAGGGGCAGATACGCAGTATTTT CASSLWIRGADTQYF
TRBJ2-4 - - TRBV27 TGTGCCAGCAGTGGAGCGCCTACCAAAAACATTCAGTACTTC CASSGAPTKNIQYF
TRBJ2-3 - few TRBV3-1 TGTGCCAGCAGCCAAGAAGGGAAGACGCAGTATTTT CASSQEGKTQYF
TRBJ2-1 - - TRBV24-1 TGTGCCACCAGTGATCCCGGACTGAACAATGAGCAGTTCTTC CATSDPGLNNEQFF
TRBJ2-7 TRBD2 few TRBV10-1 TGCGCCAGCAGTGAGTCGGGAGGGAACGAGCAGTACTTC CASSESGGNEQYF
TRBJ2-7 - once TRBV18 TGTGCCAGCTCACCAGGTGGCAGGGGTTCCTACGAGCAGTACTTC CASSPGGRGSYEQYF
TRBJ2-4 - - TRBV7-6 TGTGCCAGCAGCTTAGAATTCGCACATTCTAGCCAGGGGAACATTCAGTACTTC CASSLEFAHSSQGNIQYF
TRBJ2-7 TRBD2 few TRBV15 TGTGCCACCAGCAGAGATGGAGCGGGGTACGAGCAGTACTTC CATSRDGAGYEQYF
TRBJ2-1 TRBD2 - TRBV6-2/TRBV6-3 TGTGCCAGCAGTTCTTTAGCGGGGTGGAGCTCCTACAATGAGCAGTTCTTC CASSSLAGWSSYNEQFF
TRBJ2-7 - - TRBV7-9 TGTGCCAGCAGCTCCGACAGTACCTACGAGCAGTACTTC CASSSDSTYEQYF
TRBJ1-5 - few TRBV6-5 TGTGCCAGCAGTGTACACAGGTTCAATCAGCCCCAGCATTTT CASSVHRFNQPQHF